This entry is about one T cell receptor (beta chain). Its antigen is still unknown. This entry is derived from a study of T cells in narcolepsy. Findings and caveats of the study: Comparing one patient's CSF and blood CD4+ clonotypes highlighted HCRT- and TRIB2-specific autoreactive clonotypes. Reportedly, autoreactive clonotypes were serially detected in patients' blood but not controls'.

Deletions cut 1 base from V and 9 bases from J, with 19 bases between. This CDR3 comprises 16 residues. The germline gives CDR1 LGHNA, CDR2 YNFKEQ. Here immunoSEQ multiplex PCR was the method, and the copy in TCRdb shows in-frame clones only, minus some. Of 34,000 or so clones listed, 65% to 85% are singletons. This TCR came from a human donor in good health. The V gene is TRBV4-2, the J gene TRBJ2-1; D unclear. Sequencing input: memory (CD45RA-) CD4+ T cells from blood. CDR3 DNA sequence: TGTGCCAGCAGCCAAGGAACCAGGCGAGAGGACCCTGAGCAGTTCTTC. It translates to CASSQGTRREDPEQFF.